Presented here are 30 T cell receptor beta chains from one specimen sequenced in a study of blood T cells in healthy people across ages. The second PCR ran about 6 to 12 cycles with a sample-barcoded 5' primer and J-beta primers. TCRdb re-called the 5' RACE reads through MiXCR, storing one row per CDR3 protein. The sample contains approximately 2,000,000 distinct CDR3 sequences, about 39% of which appear only once. Sequenced sample: blood. These TCRs come from a human donor in good health.

This chain joins TRBV29-1 and TRBJ1-1; no reliable D call. The CDR3 is 13 amino acids. Trimming took off 3 bases at V and 1 base at J, with 9 bases between the two ends. Germline values: CDR1 SQVTM, CDR2 ANQGSEA. The CDR3 protein is CSVESAGNTEAFF. DNA for the CDR3: TGCAGCGTTGAGTCCGCAGGGAACACTGAAGCTTTCTTT.

This clonotype came up a few times. The chain has TRBV20-1 and TRBJ2-3; maybe TRBD2 (5 bases). This CDR3 has 14 residues. Germline assignment: CDR1 DFQATT and CDR2 SNEGSKA (reference sequence). Between the trimmed V and J ends, which lost 2 bases and 0 bases, there was a span of 9 bases. The CDR3 DNA follows: TGCAGTGCTAGACTAGCTTCTAGCACAGATACGCAGTATTTT. This codes for CSARLASSTDTQYF.

V usage is TRBV9 and J usage is TRBJ1-2, with TRBD1 matching over 7 bases. From germline, CDR1 is SGDLS and CDR2 YYNGEE. This CDR3 has 15 amino acids. J lost 1 base, V lost 0 bases, and 3 bases had no gene match. The CDR3 loop is CASSVETGLNYGYTF. Written as DNA, the CDR3 is TGTGCCAGCAGCGTAGAGACAGGGCTTAACTATGGCTACACCTTC.

This chain uses TRBV25-1 with TRBJ2-1; D gene ambiguous. The J call could be wrong; TRBJ2-7 is a better fit for the DNA end. Germline CDR1 reads MGHDK; CDR2 reads SYGVNS. The CDR3 runs 13 residues. The CDR3 DNA reads as TGTGCCAGATTCCCGACACCCTTGGGCGAGCAGTACTTC. This translates into CARFPTPLGEQYF.

The rearrangement uses TRBV27 and TRBJ2-3, with TRBD1 identical over 10 bases. CDR3 length equals 16 residues. Trimming took 5 bases from V and 4 from J; bases not matched to a gene: 9. Looked up from germline, CDR1 is MNHEY and CDR2 is SMNVEV (reference sequence). In DNA form, the CDR3 reads TGTGCCAGCAGTCTAGTAGGGACAGGGGTGGCAGATACGCAGTATTTT. Encoded protein: CASSLVGTGVADTQYF.

This sequence joins TRBV10-3 and TRBJ1-1, with D possibly matching TRBD1 (6 bases). Germline-derived CDR1 and CDR2 are ENHRY and SYGVKD. Between the trimmed V and J ends, which lost 10 bases and 4 bases, there was a span of 19 bases. The CDR3 covers 14 residues. The CDR3 sequence: CATQGISGVTEAFF. The DNA for the CDR3 is TGTGCCACCCAGGGGATTTCGGGGGTCACTGAAGCTTTCTTT.

This clonotype was counted between two and nine times. The DNA for the CDR3 is TGTGCCAGCAGTGACTCGGGGAGGGCAGATACGCAGTATTTT. It translates to CASSDSGRADTQYF. V and J are TRBV6-4 and TRBJ2-3; 7 bases are a match to TRBD2. In germline, CDR1 is MRHNA, CDR2 SNTAGT. The V and J ends lost 0 bases and 4 bases, in that order; junction bases with no gene match: 1. There are 14 residues in the CDR3.

In regard to this clonotype: The junction and the germline gene differ at one end; a read error may be behind it. The chain is built from TRBV29-1 and TRBJ1-1, with 8 bases lining up with TRBD1. Germline assignment: CDR1 SQVTM and CDR2 ANQGSEA. The CDR3 contains 10 residues. For the CDR3, the DNA is TGCAGCATTGACAGGGGATTCGCTTTCTTT. Amino acids: CSIDRGFAFF.

The genes are TRBV7-6 and TRBJ2-7, with D perhaps matching TRBD1 (7 bases). V was pared by 5 bases and J by 2 bases, with 16 bases between. The CDR3 consists of 15 residues. Germline CDR1 SGHVS, CDR2 FNYEAQ. Here the CDR3 DNA reads TGTGCCAGCAGCCCCGAGGCGGGACAGACCTACGAGCAGTACTTC. Translated, it gives CASSPEAGQTYEQYF.

The rearrangement uses TRBV20-1 and TRBJ2-1, with 14 bases lining up with TRBD2. Germline-derived CDR1 and CDR2 are DFQATT and SNEGSKA (reference sequence). The length of the CDR3 is 16 residues. V trimming: 6 bases; J trimming: 7 bases; junction bases outside the gene matches: 11. In DNA form, the CDR3 reads TGCAGTGCGAAGACTAGCGGGAGGGCCTACGGGAATGAGCAGTTCTTC. This encodes CSAKTSGRAYGNEQFF.

CDR3 sequence: CSAIPGQGVQGYTF. The CDR3 DNA is TGCAGTGCTATTCCGGGACAGGGTGTACAAGGCTACACCTTC. The rearrangement uses TRBV20-1 and TRBJ1-2, with 9 bases aligning to TRBD1. CDR1 is DFQATT, CDR2 SNEGSKA, per germline (reference sequence). V lost 4 bases, J lost 8 bases, and 11 bases stayed unmatched. The CDR3 runs 14 residues.

Notes on this clonotype: Relative to the germline gene, one junction end is altered; a read error may explain this. The J gene is TRBJ2-5, the V gene TRBV4-3; D may match TRBD1 or TRBD2 (5 bases each). The CDR3 loop spans 14 amino acids. From germline, CDR1 is LGHNA and CDR2 YSLEER. The CDR3 protein is CASSRAPQGETQDF. The DNA for the CDR3 is TGCGCCAGCAGCCGAGCCCCCCAGGGAGAGACCCAGGACTTC.

This chain connects TRBV27 to TRBJ2-7; D is undetermined. The CDR3 has 16 residues. Trimming cost V 3 bases and J 3 bases, with 18 bases left between them. Germline CDR1 is MNHEY and CDR2 is SMNVEV (reference sequence). The DNA for the CDR3 is TGTGCCAGCAGTTTTGTGTCAGGCACTCCCTTCTACGAGCAGTACTTC. Protein: CASSFVSGTPFYEQYF.

A few counts support this clonotype. This chain joins TRBV29-1 and TRBJ1-2, with TRBD1 identical over 8 bases. The J segment lost 5 bases and the V segment lost 3 bases, leaving 2 bases of the junction unmatched. The CDR3 is 12 amino acids. Germline CDR1 and CDR2: SQVTM and ANQGSEA. CDR3 sequence: CSVENRGYGYTF. The DNA of the CDR3 is TGCAGCGTTGAGAACAGGGGGTATGGCTACACCTTC.

Details on this clonotype: Compared with germline, one end of the junction differs, possibly owing to a read error. The chain carries TRBV12-3 or TRBV12-4 and TRBJ1-5; D is possibly TRBD1 (6 bases). This CDR3 has 16 amino acids. The CDR3 DNA is TGTGCCAGCAGCCTATTCCCAGGGGATAGCAATCAGCCCCGGCATTTT. Translation gives CASSLFPGDSNQPRHF.

The V gene is TRBV6-5, the J gene TRBJ1-3; 8 bases are shared with TRBD1. Germline V CDR1 and CDR2: MNHEY, SVGAGI. CDR3 length: 15 residues. V dropped 8 bases and J dropped 0; count of bases not matched to a gene: 6. CDR3 loop: CASRTGGASGNTIYF. In DNA, the CDR3 is TGTGCCAGCCGTACAGGGGGTGCCTCTGGAAACACCATATATTTT.

This chain uses TRBV12-3 or TRBV12-4 with TRBJ2-5; weak D call: TRBD2 (6 bases). The CDR3 has 12 residues. V lost 6 bases to trimming and J lost 4 bases, with 9 bases between them. Written as DNA, the CDR3 is TGTGCCAGCAGGCGGAGGGGAGAGACCCAGTACTTC. Its translation: CASRRRGETQYF.

V usage is TRBV19 and J usage is TRBJ2-5, with D perhaps matching TRBD2 (5 bases). CDR3 size: 15 residues. Trimming removed 9 bases from V and 3 bases from J, with 20 bases in between. Germline assignment: CDR1 LNHDA and CDR2 SQIVND (reference sequence). Here the CDR3 reads CASRKGGEPKETQYF. CDR3 coding DNA: TGTGCCAGCCGTAAAGGTGGGGAGCCCAAAGAGACCCAGTACTTC. The whole variable domain, filled in from reference TRBV19 and TRBJ2-5, reads DGGITQSPKYLFRKEGQNVTLSCEQNLNHDAMYWYRQDPGQGLRLIYYSQIVNDFQKGDIAEGYSVSREKKESFPLTVTSAQKNPTAFYLCASRKGGEPKETQYFGPGTRLLVL.

This clonotype occurred a few times. V and J are TRBV20-1 and TRBJ1-2; 8 bases agree with TRBD1. V trimming: 3 bases; J trimming: 4 bases; junction bases outside the gene matches: 4. Germline loops: CDR1 DFQATT, CDR2 SNEGSKA (reference sequence). The CDR3 consists of 13 residues. The CDR3 nucleotides are TGCAGTGCTAGCGGACAGGGAGGCTATGGCTACACCTTC. Translated: CSASGQGGYGYTF.

This clonotype was counted only a few times. The chain joins TRBV14 to TRBJ2-1; possible D gene TRBD1, 5 bases. Germline V gene lookup returns CDR1 SGHDN and CDR2 FVKESK. The CDR3 consists of 15 residues. V shed 2 bases and J shed 3 bases, with 11 bases lying between them. CDR3 amino acids: CASSQSSTVYNEQFF. The CDR3 nucleotides read TGTGCCAGCAGCCAAAGCTCGACAGTCTACAATGAGCAGTTCTTC.

In this sample, this clonotype turned up a few times. The rearrangement uses TRBV9 and TRBJ2-5; 10 positions match TRBD2. J gave up 0 bases and V 0 bases, and 8 bases lay outside the gene matches. CDR3 length: 18 amino acids. Germline CDR1 is SGDLS and CDR2 is YYNGEE. The CDR3 sequence: CASSVASGGGRYQETQYF. The DNA of the CDR3 is TGTGCCAGCAGCGTAGCTAGCGGGGGAGGCAGGTACCAAGAGACCCAGTACTTC.

This chain joins TRBV9 and TRBJ2-7; TRBD1 might be the D (5 bases). The J call is in doubt because the DNA end fits TRBJ2-5 better. The CDR3 sequence is 12 residues long. Germline V CDR1 and CDR2: SGDLS, YYNGEE. The DNA of the CDR3 is TGTGCCAGCAGCCCAGGGATAGAGACCCAGTACTTC. Residues: CASSPGIETQYF.

This clonotype occurred a few times. V is TRBV5-5 and J is TRBJ1-2; no reliable D call. This CDR3 contains 15 residues. In germline, CDR1 is SGHKS, CDR2 YYEKEE (reference sequence). V lost 4 bases and J lost 4, with 17 bases in between. This CDR3 reads CASSPGAALFYGYTF. CDR3 DNA sequence: TGTGCCAGCAGCCCTGGAGCAGCTCTATTCTATGGCTACACCTTC.

The chain links TRBV9 to TRBJ1-6, with D perhaps matching TRBD1 (5 bases). Trimming shortened V by 3 bases and J by 10 bases, and 14 bases separated the two germline ends. The germline CDR1 and CDR2 sequences are SGDLS and YYNGEE. This CDR3 is 14 amino acids long. DNA of the CDR3: TGTGCCAGCAGCGGGACAAGAGTTAACTCACCCCTCCACTTT. Its translation is CASSGTRVNSPLHF. The entire variable domain, with the rest obtained from reference TRBV9 and TRBJ1-6, is as follows: DSGVTQTPKHLITATGQRVTLRCSPRSGDLSVYWYQQSLDQGLQFLIQYYNGEERAKGNILERFSAQQFPDLHSELNLSSLELGDSALYFCASSGTRVNSPLHFGNGTRLTVT.

A word on this clonotype: Sequence at one end of the junction differs from germline and may be a read error. CDR3 loop: CAGSYLVARDAAQYF. The CDR3 DNA is TGTGCCGGCAGTTACCTCGTGGCCAGGGACGCCGCGCAGTACTTC. The genes are TRBV6-2 or TRBV6-3 and TRBJ2-5; D is perhaps TRBD1 or TRBD2 (5 bases each). Germline V gene lookup returns CDR1 MNHEY and CDR2 SVGEGT. The CDR3 runs 15 residues.

This clonotype was observed a handful of times. The chain uses TRBV6-6 and TRBJ2-3, with TRBD2 as a possible D gene (6 bases). Germline CDR1 MNHNY, CDR2 SVGAGI (reference sequence). The germline V and J ends were trimmed by 4 bases and 2 bases, with 16 bases remaining between them. The CDR3 loop spans 16 amino acids. The CDR3 DNA sequence: TGTGCCAGCAGTTCCGGGGTCCAGCGGGTCACAGATACGCAGTATTTT. Residues: CASSSGVQRVTDTQYF.

The rearrangement links TRBV6-6 to TRBJ2-5; possible D gene TRBD1, 5 bases. This CDR3 comprises 14 residues. The V gene lost 10 bases and the J gene lost 3 bases, with 18 bases spanning the gap. CDR1 is MNHNY and CDR2 is SVGAGI in the germline V gene (reference sequence). The CDR3 DNA reads TGTGCCACCTCCCGTAGGGGAAGAGAAGAGACCCAGTACTTC. This encodes CATSRRGREETQYF.

This chain links TRBV5-1 with TRBJ2-5, with TRBD1 matching 8 bases. V lost 1 base, J lost 3 bases, and 20 bases stayed unmatched. The CDR3 contains 20 residues. In germline, CDR1 is SGHRS, CDR2 YFSETQ. For the CDR3, the DNA is TGCGCCAGCAGCTTGTTCAGGGCTCCAGGGGGCAGAAAGTCTGAAGAGACCCAGTACTTC. It translates to CASSLFRAPGGRKSEETQYF. Full variable domain (missing parts from reference TRBV5-1 and TRBJ2-5): KAGVTQTPRYLIKTRGQQVTLSCSPISGHRSVSWYQQTPGQGLQFLFEYFSETQRNKGNFPGRFSGRQFSNSRSEMNVSTLELGDSALYLCASSLFRAPGGRKSEETQYFGPGTRLLVL.

The V call is TRBV20-1, the J call TRBJ2-7, with 8 nucleotides matching TRBD1. The CDR3 runs to 15 residues. From germline, CDR1 is DFQATT and CDR2 SNEGSKA (reference sequence). Germline trimming cut 0 bases from V and 4 bases from J; bases unmatched to any gene: 8. The CDR3, as DNA: TGCAGTGCTAGAGATAGGTACAGGGGGTCTTACGAGCAGTACTTC. It encodes CSARDRYRGSYEQYF.

The rearrangement joins TRBV20-1 to TRBJ1-2, with D maybe TRBD1 (6 bases). V shed 3 bases and J shed 4 bases, with 12 bases lying between them. Germline CDR1 and CDR2: DFQATT and SNEGSKA (reference sequence). This CDR3 is built from 13 residues. The CDR3 loop reads CSASLGGLYGYTF. As DNA, the CDR3 is TGCAGTGCTAGCCTAGGGGGACTCTATGGCTACACCTTC.